Each of the 20 T cell receptor beta chains below was sequenced from the same sample in a study of beta chain features in type 1 diabetes. Expressed TCRB transcripts were sequenced because the isolated RNA had all been reverse transcribed beforehand. Sequenced by immunoSEQ multiplex PCR; TCRdb stores in-frame clones only, minus some. Of nearly 250,000 clones listed, around 14% are singletons. Sequencing was performed on naive CD4+ T cells from blood. The source is a middle-aged woman in good health.

The chain uses TRBV27 and TRBJ2-6, with 10 bases fitting TRBD1. The CDR3 runs 19 residues. Germline trimming cut 4 bases from V and 2 bases from J; bases unmatched to any gene: 11. CDR1 is MNHEY and CDR2 is SMNVEV in the germline V gene (reference sequence). CDR3 amino acids: CASSSHWGTGVTGANVLTF. CDR3 sequence (DNA): TGTGCCAGCAGTTCTCACTGGGGGACAGGGGTTACTGGGGCCAACGTCCTGACTTTC.

The chain recombines TRBV19 with TRBJ1-1; D might be TRBD1 (6 bases). The CDR3 is 16 amino acids. Trimming took 5 bases from V and 4 from J, leaving 20 bases between them. Germline CDR1 reads LNHDA; CDR2 reads SQIVND (reference sequence). The CDR3 DNA sequence: TGTGCCAGTAGTCCTACCCGGGCAGGGGCTTCCACTGAAGCTTTCTTT. It translates to CASSPTRAGASTEAFF.

This chain links TRBV7-9 with TRBJ1-1; tentatively, D is TRBD1 (5 bases). V lost 3 bases and J lost 1, with 12 bases in between. The CDR3 contains 15 residues. Germline assignment: CDR1 SEHNR and CDR2 FQNEAQ (reference sequence). CDR3 nucleotides: TGTGCCAGCAGCTTGCAGGGCACTTCGAACACTGAAGCTTTCTTT. It specifies CASSLQGTSNTEAFF.

This clone appeared a few times. V is TRBV18 and J is TRBJ2-2; perhaps TRBD2 as D (7 bases). The V gene lost 11 bases and the J gene lost 4 bases, with 11 bases spanning the gap. Per the germline V gene, CDR1 is KGHSH and CDR2 is LQKENI. The CDR3 runs to 12 residues. The CDR3 spells CAFAGATGELFF. CDR3 coding DNA: TGTGCCTTTGCGGGGGCCACCGGGGAGCTGTTTTTT. Variable domain in full (rest from reference TRBV18 and TRBJ2-2): NAGVMQNPRHLVRRRGQEARLRCSPMKGHSHVYWYRQLPEEGLKFMVYLQKENIIDESGMPKERFSAEFPKEGPSILRIQQVVRGDSAAYFCAFAGATGELFFGEGSRLTVL.

This sequence joins TRBV4-3 and TRBJ1-2; TRBD1 matches at 10 bases. Trimming took 0 bases from V and 3 from J; bases not matched to a gene: 16. Looked up from germline, CDR1 is LGHNA and CDR2 is YSLEER. The CDR3 covers 20 residues. CDR3 loop: CASSQDSISTGGFRDYGYTF. The DNA for the CDR3 is TGCGCCAGCAGCCAAGACTCGATCTCGACAGGGGGCTTTCGTGACTATGGCTACACCTTC.

This clone occurred a few times. The same CDR3 is also encoded by other DNA sequences in this sample. The chain couples TRBV7-2 to TRBJ2-5; D gene unclear. V was cut by 5 bases and J by 1 base, with 2 bases left in between. CDR3 length: 11 residues. From germline, CDR1 is SGHTA and CDR2 FQGNSA. The CDR3 coding sequence is TGTGCCAGCAGCCTCCAAGAGACCCAGTACTTC. It encodes CASSLQETQYF.

This clone was found a few times. The rearrangement links TRBV7-2 to TRBJ2-7; the match to TRBD2 covers 7 bases. With V trimmed by 0 bases and J by 5 bases, 10 bases remained unmatched. The CDR3 contains 16 residues. Germline V CDR1 and CDR2: SGHTA, FQGNSA. Here the CDR3 reads CASSLALAAGRNEQYF. The CDR3, as DNA: TGTGCCAGCAGCTTAGCGCTAGCGGCGGGCCGAAACGAGCAGTACTTC.

There are a few counts of this clone. The rearrangement links TRBV2 to TRBJ2-7; TRBD1 agrees at 9 bases. In germline, CDR1 is SNHLY, CDR2 FYNNEI. The CDR3 consists of 13 residues. With 4 bases clipped from V and 3 bases from J, the junction kept 1 base outside the gene matches. As DNA, the CDR3 is TGTGCCAGCAGTGCGACAGGGGGCTACGAGCAGTACTTC. It is translated as CASSATGGYEQYF.

This clone was found a few times. The gene calls are TRBV5-1 and TRBJ1-6; 7 bases agree with TRBD1. CDR3 length equals 14 residues. Trimming took 5 bases from V and 5 from J; bases not matched to a gene: 4. From germline, CDR1 is SGHRS and CDR2 YFSETQ. CDR3 in DNA: TGCGCCAGCAGGAGGGGGACAGATAATTCACCCCTCCACTTT. This translates into CASRRGTDNSPLHF.

A few counts support this clone. V usage is TRBV18 and J usage is TRBJ2-3; TRBD2 agrees at 7 bases. This CDR3 contains 17 residues. Looked up from germline, CDR1 is KGHSH and CDR2 is LQKENI. J was trimmed by 1 base and V by 2 bases; bases with no gene match: 9. The CDR3 loop reads CASSPGLISGGTDTQYF. CDR3 in DNA: TGTGCCAGCTCACCAGGGTTGATCAGCGGGGGCACAGATACGCAGTATTTT.

In DNA form, the CDR3 reads TGTGCCAGCAGTGACCCGACAGTTTGGTCCGGGTTAACGGGTTACACACACACAGATACGCAGTATTTT. Protein sequence: CASSDPTVWSGLTGYTHTDTQYF. The V call is TRBV2, the J call TRBJ2-3, with D maybe TRBD1 (5 bases). There are 23 residues in the CDR3. The ends were cut back, 3 bases at V and 2 bases at J, with 36 bases in the middle. Germline V gene lookup returns CDR1 SNHLY and CDR2 FYNNEI.

The V gene is TRBV25-1, the J gene TRBJ2-2; 7 bases map to TRBD1. The CDR3 sequence is 14 residues long. From germline, CDR1 is MGHDK and CDR2 SYGVNS. Losses at the gene ends were 6 bases for V and 2 bases for J; bases not matched to a gene: 3. The CDR3 region has the DNA TGTGCCAGCAGGACAGGGCTAAACACCGGGGAGCTGTTTTTT. It encodes CASRTGLNTGELFF.

The gene calls are TRBV5-6 and TRBJ2-5; 7 nucleotides match TRBD1. The CDR3 runs to 17 residues. V trimming: 2 bases; J trimming: 0 bases; junction bases outside the gene matches: 10. Per germline, CDR1 SGHDT and CDR2 YYEEEE. CDR3 loop: CASSLLTGTANQETQYF. Written as DNA, the CDR3 is TGTGCCAGCAGCTTACTGACAGGGACAGCCAACCAAGAGACCCAGTACTTC.

The CDR3 spells CASSQPPGHGATNEKLFF. CDR3 sequence (DNA): TGCGCCAGCAGCCAACCACCGGGACACGGAGCAACTAATGAAAAACTGTTTTTT. The chain uses TRBV4-1 and TRBJ1-4; D is possibly TRBD1 (6 bases). Germline V gene data show CDR1 as MGHRA and CDR2 as YSYEKL. The CDR3 contains 18 residues. The ends were cut back, 2 bases at V and 0 bases at J, with 16 bases in the middle.

In this sample, this clone turned up a few times. The rearrangement links TRBV4-1 to TRBJ2-2; TRBD1 is a possible D gene (6 bases). The CDR3 has 15 amino acids. V lost 2 bases, J lost 1 base, and 8 bases lay in between. CDR1 is MGHRA and CDR2 is YSYEKL in the germline V gene. The CDR3 DNA follows: TGCGCCAGCAGCCAACCGACAGGGAACACCGGGGAGCTGTTTTTT. It is translated as CASSQPTGNTGELFF.

This clone was detected a few times. The gene calls are TRBV29-1 and TRBJ1-6; 11 bases are a match to TRBD1. Germline assignment: CDR1 SQVTM and CDR2 ANQGSEA. The CDR3 totals 13 residues. Trimming cost V 6 bases and J 8 bases; bases outside gene matches: 3. In nucleotides, the CDR3 is TGCAGCGTGGGGACAGGGGGGGATTCACCCCTCCACTTT. Encoded protein: CSVGTGGDSPLHF.

This clone was counted only a few times. The chain couples TRBV4-1 to TRBJ2-3; the match to TRBD2 covers 13 bases. This CDR3 has 14 amino acids. Germline assignment: CDR1 MGHRA and CDR2 YSYEKL. Trimming took 8 bases from V and 4 from J; bases not matched to a gene: 3. The CDR3 here is CASGTSGDSDTQYF. The CDR3 coding sequence is TGCGCCAGCGGGACTAGCGGGGACTCAGATACGCAGTATTTT.

The chain joins TRBV6-1 to TRBJ2-1, with 12 positions matching TRBD2. This CDR3 is 17 amino acids long. Germline CDR1 and CDR2: MNHNS and SASEGT. Trimming cost V 2 bases and J 8 bases; bases outside gene matches: 10. CDR3 loop: CASSEPSGGASGDEQFF. The CDR3 region has the DNA TGTGCCAGCAGTGAACCTAGCGGGGGGGCCTCAGGCGATGAGCAGTTCTTC.

This clone was seen a few times. CDR3 nucleotide sequence: TGTGCCAGCAGCCAACGGGGGTTACCCGGGACAGGGAGTTCACCCCTCCACTTT. As protein: CASSQRGLPGTGSSPLHF. This chain connects TRBV7-2 to TRBJ1-6; 9 nucleotides match TRBD1. The V gene's germline CDR1 is SGHTA and CDR2 FQGNSA. Trimming removed 5 bases from V and 9 bases from J; junction bases left unmatched: 17. The CDR3 length is 18 residues.

In the case of this clone: The junction departs from the called germline gene at one end, perhaps through a read error. CDR3 nucleotides: TGTGCCAGCAGTGAATATGGGGGCGCGCATGGCCACACCTTC. Its translation: CASSEYGGAHGHTF. The chain couples TRBV25-1 to TRBJ1-2, with a possible D match to TRBD1 (6 bases). Germline V CDR1 and CDR2: MGHDK, SYGVNS. The length of the CDR3 is 14 residues.